Listed below are T cell receptor beta chains from one sample, sequenced in a study of blood T cell repertoires in COVID-19. Using immunoSEQ multiplex PCR, the repertoire was profiled, and TCRdb retains in-frame clones only, with some absent. The sample yields 54,000 or so clones, roughly four fifths seen once. The sequenced sample was peripheral blood. The receptors here all came from a woman over 75 with acute or convalescent COVID-19. Both conserved end residues are part of each CDR3. The D gene is left open where the match is weak. Clone sizes are given selectively: once, few, many, or a class where the clone is expanded.

clone size	V gene	D gene	J gene	CDR3 protein	CDR3 DNA
medium-sized	TRBV30	TRBD1	TRBJ1-3	CAWSTGQDSGNTIYF	TGTGCCTGGAGTACAGGACAGGACTCTGGAAACACCATATATTTT
.	TRBV9	.	TRBJ2-3	CASSVFGGDTDTQYF	TGTGCCAGCAGCGTTTTTGGCGGGGACACAGATACGCAGTATTTT
.	TRBV6-1	.	TRBJ2-2	CASSEAPHGELFF	TGTGCCAGCAGTGAAGCCCCCCACGGGGAGCTGTTTTTT
.	TRBV7-2	.	TRBJ2-1	CASSLVMTDYYNEQFF	TGTGCCAGCAGCTTAGTTATGACAGATTACTACAATGAGCAGTTCTTC
.	TRBV6-5	.	TRBJ2-7	CASSYSFAGSSYEQYF	TGTGCCAGCAGTTACTCATTCGCGGGGAGCTCCTACGAGCAGTACTTC
few	TRBV28	TRBD1	TRBJ1-2	CASSSGTVYGYTF	TGTGCCAGCAGTTCCGGGACAGTCTATGGCTACACCTTC
.	TRBV5-1	.	TRBJ2-2	CASSPLEGGRSTGELFF	TGCGCCAGCAGCCCACTGGAGGGGGGGCGATCCACCGGGGAGCTGTTTTTT
.	TRBV28	.	TRBJ1-2	CASSPTGVYGYTF	TGTGCCAGCAGCCCGACAGGCGTCTATGGCTACACCTTC
.	TRBV30	.	TRBJ1-3	CAWSPAGAAALYTIYF	TGTGCCTGGAGTCCGGCAGGGGCCGCCGCTCTTTACACCATATATTTT
.	TRBV7-2	TRBD2	TRBJ2-1	CASSQTSGQGVEQFF	TGTGCCAGCAGCCAAACTAGCGGCCAGGGCGTTGAGCAGTTCTTC
.	TRBV2	TRBD2	TRBJ2-6	CASSTGLAGVTSGANVLTF	TGTGCCAGCAGCACGGGACTAGCGGGAGTAACCTCTGGGGCCAACGTCCTGACTTTC
.	TRBV6-2/TRBV6-3	.	TRBJ1-2	CASSFGQGGYTF	TGTGCCAGCAGTTTTGGGCAGGGAGGCTACACCTTC
.	TRBV19	TRBD1	TRBJ1-5	CASRPGTGRNQPQHF	TGTGCCAGCCGACCGGGGACAGGGAGAAATCAGCCCCAGCATTTT
.	TRBV19	TRBD1	TRBJ1-2	CASRGGPDRAPDGYTF	TGTGCCAGTAGGGGGGGACCAGACAGGGCCCCCGATGGCTACACCTTC
.	TRBV5-6	.	TRBJ2-3	CASSPDRSSTDTQYF	TGTGCCAGCAGCCCAGACAGATCTAGCACAGATACGCAGTATTTT
.	TRBV5-4	TRBD1	TRBJ1-5	CASSLGGTGGYQPQHF	TGTGCCAGCAGCTTGGGCGGGACAGGGGGCTATCAGCCCCAGCATTTT
.	TRBV7-3	TRBD1	TRBJ2-7	CASSPRGGRGLNEQYF	TGTGCCAGCAGCCCTAGGGGTGGCAGGGGGCTTAACGAGCAGTACTTC
.	TRBV27	TRBD1	TRBJ2-5	CASSHDRGLWQETQYF	TGTGCCAGCAGTCACGACAGGGGGCTCTGGCAAGAGACCCAGTACTTC
.	TRBV2	.	TRBJ1-2	CASSANGQIIDGYTF	TGTGCCAGCAGTGCCAACGGACAGATAATCGATGGCTACACCTTC
.	TRBV4-3	TRBD2	TRBJ2-1	CASSLHSGGDNEQFF	TGCGCCAGCAGCCTTCATAGCGGGGGGGACAATGAGCAGTTCTTC
.	TRBV5-1	.	TRBJ1-3	CASSGVGAGNTIYF	TGCGCCAGCAGCGGTGTGGGGGCCGGAAACACCATATATTTT
.	TRBV9	TRBD2	TRBJ2-3	CASSERLAGFDTQYF	TGTGCCAGCAGCGAAAGACTAGCGGGGTTCGATACGCAGTATTTT
.	TRBV9	TRBD2	TRBJ2-1	CASSAQPGLADSSYNEQFF	TGTGCCAGCAGCGCTCAACCGGGACTAGCTGACAGCTCCTACAATGAGCAGTTCTTC
once	TRBV19	.	TRBJ2-6	CASSIDGSTGANVLTF	TGTGCCAGTAGTATAGATGGGAGTACTGGGGCCAACGTCCTGACTTTC
.	TRBV6-5	TRBD1	TRBJ1-5	CASSRGTGNQPQHF	TGTGCCAGCAGTAGGGGGACAGGGAATCAGCCCCAGCATTTT
once	TRBV5-1	TRBD1	TRBJ1-2	CASSLAGGVNGYTF	TGCGCCAGCAGCTTGGCAGGGGGAGTTAATGGCTACACCTTC
.	TRBV5-5	.	TRBJ2-1	CASSLLASSYNEQFF	TGTGCCAGCAGCTTGTTGGCCAGCTCCTACAATGAGCAGTTCTTC
.	TRBV28	.	TRBJ1-6	CASSLMSDNSPLHF	TGTGCCAGCAGTTTAATGAGTGATAATTCACCCCTCCACTTT
.	TRBV6-1	TRBD2	TRBJ2-5	CASSAGLLAGTYQETQYF	TGTGCCAGCAGTGCCGGCCTACTAGCGGGCACTTACCAAGAGACCCAGTACTTC
.	TRBV19	.	TRBJ2-2	CASSNRDTGELFF	TGTGCCAGTAGTAACAGAGACACCGGGGAGCTGTTTTTT
.	TRBV3-1/TRBV3-2	.	TRBJ1-1	CASSQDSGRAGEAFF	TGTGCCAGCAGCCAAGATTCGGGCAGGGCCGGTGAAGCTTTCTTT
few	TRBV3-1/TRBV3-2	.	TRBJ2-7	CASSPTRQSYEQYF	TGTGCCAGCAGCCCAACGAGGCAGTCCTACGAGCAGTACTTC
.	TRBV7-3	.	TRBJ2-2	CASSLRQGSTGELFF	TGTGCCAGCAGCTTAAGGCAGGGGAGCACCGGGGAGCTGTTTTTT
.	TRBV27	.	TRBJ1-3	CASSLSELDGPIYF	TGTGCCAGCAGTTTATCGGAACTAGATGGCCCCATATATTTT
.	TRBV6-5	TRBD1	TRBJ1-6	CASSPDRGNSPLHF	TGTGCCAGCAGTCCCGACAGGGGGAATTCACCCCTCCACTTT
few	TRBV4-2	.	TRBJ2-5	CASSKTEQETQYF	TGTGCCAGCAGCAAGACAGAGCAAGAGACCCAGTACTTC
.	TRBV5-1	TRBD1	TRBJ2-7	CASSTFQGERYEQYF	TGCGCCAGCAGCACGTTCCAGGGGGAGCGCTACGAGCAGTACTTC
.	TRBV7-6	.	TRBJ2-6	CASSSESGANVLTF	TGTGCCAGCAGCTCAGAATCGGGGGCCAACGTCCTGACTTTC
.	TRBV15	TRBD1	TRBJ1-2	CATSRDDRGYGYTF	TGTGCCACCAGCAGAGATGACAGGGGGTATGGCTACACCTTC
few	TRBV6-5	.	TRBJ2-7	CASSRADGYEQYF	TGTGCCAGCAGTAGAGCCGACGGGTACGAGCAGTACTTC
.	TRBV25-1	TRBD2	TRBJ2-4	CATTLAEQFLAKNIQYF	TGTGCCACCACACTAGCGGAACAGTTTCTAGCCAAAAACATTCAGTACTTC
.	TRBV6-6	TRBD2	TRBJ2-7	CASSSGGLPYEQYF	TGTGCCAGCAGTAGCGGGGGGCTCCCCTACGAGCAGTACTTC
.	TRBV10-3	TRBD2	TRBJ2-1	CAIRGTSGSLYEQFF	TGTGCCATCAGGGGGACTAGCGGGAGTCTGTATGAGCAGTTCTTC
.	TRBV2	.	TRBJ1-1	CASSSGQLNTEAFF	TGTGCCAGCAGTTCCGGACAGCTGAACACTGAAGCTTTCTTT
.	TRBV5-6	.	TRBJ2-1	CASSLELTAYNEQFF	TGTGCCAGCAGCTTGGAATTGACAGCGTACAATGAGCAGTTCTTC
.	TRBV19	TRBD1	TRBJ1-6	CASSVPQGAGNSPLHF	TGTGCCAGTAGTGTCCCTCAGGGGGCGGGCAATTCACCCCTCCACTTT
once	TRBV12-3/TRBV12-4	TRBD1	TRBJ2-7	CHHQGDYEQYF	TGCCACCATCAGGGGGACTACGAGCAGTACTTC
.	TRBV4-1	.	TRBJ1-5	CASSLEPNQPQHF	TGCGCCAGCAGCTTAGAGCCCAATCAGCCCCAGCATTTT
.	TRBV9	.	TRBJ2-3	CASSSRGGAADTQYF	TGTGCCAGCAGCTCGAGAGGGGGGGCCGCAGATACGCAGTATTTT
.	TRBV5-1	.	TRBJ1-4	CASSLVVSAGDEKLFF	TGCGCCAGCAGCTTGGTTGTATCGGCTGGAGATGAAAAACTGTTTTTT
.	TRBV7-2	TRBD2	TRBJ2-3	CASSLIAGVKDTQYF	TGTGCCAGCAGCTTAATAGCGGGGGTCAAAGATACGCAGTATTTT
.	TRBV7-6	.	TRBJ2-7	CASSLAQGRSYEQYF	TGTGCCAGCAGCTTAGCCCAGGGTAGATCCTACGAGCAGTACTTC
once	TRBV10-2	.	TRBJ2-5	CASSNQETQYF	TGCGCCAGCAGCAACCAAGAGACCCAGTACTTC
few	TRBV29-1	.	TRBJ1-5	CSVWSGDQPQHF	TGCAGCGTTTGGTCAGGGGATCAGCCCCAGCATTTT
.	TRBV18	.	TRBJ2-7	CASSTASSYEQYF	TGTGCCAGCTCCACTGCAAGCTCCTACGAGCAGTACTTC
.	TRBV7-3	.	TRBJ1-6	CASSLGHDRWGSPLHF	TGTGCCAGCAGCTTAGGCCATGACAGGTGGGGTTCACCCCTCCACTTT
.	TRBV19	TRBD1	TRBJ2-1	CASSIEWDRFHNEQFF	TGTGCCAGTAGTATTGAATGGGACAGGTTCCACAATGAGCAGTTCTTC